The entry below gives a single TCR beta chain sequence along with its context. Its recognized antigen is unknown. Base-call qualities are not available, and no considerably larger clone is one nucleotide away. The record originates from a study of T cell responses to AZD1222 COVID-19 vaccine (dated by TCRdb to about 2021). For the wider study: Because spike-specific TCR depth and breadth did not differ between the two schedules, AZD1222 recipients who got a second dose at roughly 4 weeks were pooled with those who got a second dose at roughly 12 weeks. A total of 233 trial participants underwent TCR sequencing, of whom about 210 received two doses of AZD1222 and about 25 received two doses of the MenACWY control vaccine. Trial participants were enrolled by age into 18-55, 56-69 and 70-plus year subgroups, with roughly 150, 30 and 60 TCR-sequenced participants respectively.

What this sample's time point label stands for: baseline before first vaccination. The vaccinee samples were drawn from two UK trials, COV001 and COV002, one of which was a single-blind randomized controlled phase 2/3 trial testing AZD1222 (ChAdOx1 nCoV-19) in healthy adults. For TCRbeta chain sequencing, PBMC samples from trial participants were taken at day 0 and at day 28 after the second dose. Study-wide findings and limitations: A significant rise in spike-specific TCR breadth and depth was observed after two AZD1222 doses relative to day 0 and relative to MenACWY recipients. Conclusions about previously exposed vaccinees are limited because only 5 or 6 AZD1222 recipients were SARS-CoV-2 seropositive at baseline. In the small 56-69-year group, the increase in depth fell short of significance, most likely because of low power. The whole spike protein was spanned by vaccine-associated CD4 TCRs, and dominant responses were seen in regions 160-218 and 743-854. Because no samples from the day 14 peak response were available, repertoires could be characterized only after the peak T cell response. Most participants were white British and females outnumbered males, and the authors suggested that clonal diversity may have been underestimated. Reportedly, close to half of the unique spike-specific TCRs recognized epitopes lying outside the regions that are mutated in the B.1.351 and B.1.1.7 variants.

The CDR3 regions of human TCRbeta chains were analyzed by immunosequencing. The paper's processing steps were these. Repertoire TCRs were matched against a reference library of SARS-CoV-2-specific TCRs generated with the MIRA antigen-specificity platform. Breadth was defined as the fraction of unique TCRs that were SARS-CoV-2-associated. Depth was defined as the fraction of total T cells that were SARS-CoV-2-associated. Using the MIRA data, each spike-specific TCR was assigned both to the spike region to which the TCR was reactive and to a CD4 or CD8 class. Log10-transformed breadth and depth values were compared by one-way ANOVA with Sidak's multiple comparisons tests. The source is immuneACCESS, and TCRdb retained only in-frame sequences with V and J called. Part of the clones is not carried over; for the studies checked, unresolved V genes explain less than half of this, and the remainder is unexplained. V and J calls and clone size are given by that table; D and trimming were obtained from the DNA. The sample table shows approximately 92,000 clones, and 70% to 90% are seen once. Of the sample, about 2.9% is held by the ten largest clones.

This TCR was recovered from an adult in good health. The sequencing here drew on peripheral blood, taken on day 0 of AZD1222 vaccination.

The CDR3 here reads CASSRRGGQETQYF. The DNA sequence is given as TGTGCCAGCAGCCGACGCGGGGGTCAAGAGACCCAGTACTTC. The sequence is built from TRBV3-1 (or the pseudogene TRBV3-2) and TRBJ2-5, with 7 junctional bases fitting TRBD2. The junction shows trimming of 4 bases on V and 2 bases on J, and the gene matches do not reach 4 bases of it. The CDR3 contains 14 residues, cysteine and phenylalanine counted. Of the read, only the CDR3 DNA is kept; its 42 bases are in frame from base 1. For CDR1 and CDR2, the germline V gene (reference sequence) lists LGHDT and YNNKEL.